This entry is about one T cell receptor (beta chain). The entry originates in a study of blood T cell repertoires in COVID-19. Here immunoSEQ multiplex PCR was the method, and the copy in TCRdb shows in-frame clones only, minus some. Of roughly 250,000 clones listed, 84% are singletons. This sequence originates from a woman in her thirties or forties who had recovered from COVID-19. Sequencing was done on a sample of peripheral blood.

CDR3 residues: CASSGRFEPYNSPLHF. The CDR3 DNA reads as TGTGCCAGCAGTGGGAGGTTCGAGCCCTATAATTCACCCCTCCACTTT. The rearrangement uses TRBV6-1 and TRBJ1-6; D ambiguous. CDR1 and CDR2 (germline): MNHNS, SASEGT. Trimming removed 4 bases from V and 2 bases from J, with 12 bases in between. The CDR3 covers 16 residues.